A selection of T cell receptor beta chains follows, all from one sample in a study of response to subunit inactivated influenza vaccine. TCRdb re-analysed the RT-PCR reads in MiXCR, keeping a single row per CDR3 protein. The sample lists roughly 700,000 distinct CDR3 sequences, approximately 15% occurring once. This specimen consisted of PBMCs from blood, obtained roughly 15 days before vaccination. The receptors come from a man aged 50-59 years who received an inactivated influenza vaccine. Both conserved end residues are part of each CDR3. Each record gives: J gene, V gene, CDR3 length, D gene, clone size, CDR3 DNA, CDR3 protein. The D gene is left open where the match is weak. Clone sizes are given selectively: once, few, many, or a class where the clone is expanded.

j_call: TRBJ1-5
v_call: TRBV6-1
cdr3_length: 17
d_call: TRBD1
clone_size: NA
cdr3_nt: TGTGCCAGCACCGGACAGGGATCATGGGTTAGCAATCAGCCCCAGCATTTT
cdr3_aa: CASTGQGSWVSNQPQHF

j_call: TRBJ1-1
v_call: TRBV12-3/TRBV12-4
cdr3_length: 13
d_call: NA
clone_size: NA
cdr3_nt: TGTGCCAGCAGTCTCGAGGGGCCTCGTGAAGCTTTCTTT
cdr3_aa: CASSLEGPREAFF

j_call: TRBJ2-1
v_call: TRBV7-9
cdr3_length: 16
d_call: NA
clone_size: few
cdr3_nt: TGTGCCAGCAGCGATTATGCACATAGCTCCTACAATGAGCAGTTCTTC
cdr3_aa: CASSDYAHSSYNEQFF

j_call: TRBJ2-2
v_call: TRBV10-3
cdr3_length: 14
d_call: NA
clone_size: few
cdr3_nt: TGTGCCATCCGTGCGGGGAGAGACACCGGGGAGCTGTTTTTT
cdr3_aa: CAIRAGRDTGELFF

j_call: TRBJ2-1
v_call: TRBV18
cdr3_length: 13
d_call: TRBD1
clone_size: few
cdr3_nt: TGTGCCAGCTCCCCGACAGGGACCGGTGAGCAGTTCTTC
cdr3_aa: CASSPTGTGEQFF

j_call: TRBJ2-7
v_call: TRBV18
cdr3_length: 14
d_call: NA
clone_size: NA
cdr3_nt: TGTGCCAGCTCCCCAGGCTCCGGGGATATCGAGCAGTACTTC
cdr3_aa: CASSPGSGDIEQYF

j_call: TRBJ2-1
v_call: TRBV6-2/TRBV6-3
cdr3_length: 15
d_call: TRBD2
clone_size: few
cdr3_nt: TGTGCCAGCAGCCCCGGACTAGCGGGGGGGCTGGCGCAGTTCTTC
cdr3_aa: CASSPGLAGGLAQFF

j_call: TRBJ2-5
v_call: TRBV6-2/TRBV6-3
cdr3_length: 13
d_call: NA
clone_size: few
cdr3_nt: TGTGCCAGCAGGACCATGTACCAAGAGACCCAGTACTTC
cdr3_aa: CASRTMYQETQYF

j_call: TRBJ2-7
v_call: TRBV13
cdr3_length: 14
d_call: NA
clone_size: few
cdr3_nt: TGTGCCAGCAGCTTAGGCCTATCGGGCTACGAGCAGTACTTC
cdr3_aa: CASSLGLSGYEQYF

j_call: TRBJ2-5
v_call: TRBV28
cdr3_length: 14
d_call: NA
clone_size: NA
cdr3_nt: TGTGCCAGCAGTCCCTTAGAGTCTCAAGAGACCCAGTACTTC
cdr3_aa: CASSPLESQETQYF

j_call: TRBJ1-2
v_call: TRBV18
cdr3_length: 17
d_call: NA
clone_size: NA
cdr3_nt: TGTGCCAGCTCATTAAAACGAGGAGCTCCGTTTAACTATGGCTACACCTTC
cdr3_aa: CASSLKRGAPFNYGYTF

j_call: TRBJ2-7
v_call: TRBV20-1
cdr3_length: 16
d_call: TRBD2
clone_size: few
cdr3_nt: TGCAGTGCTAGAGACATCCTAGCGGGAGCATCCTACGAGCAGTACTTC
cdr3_aa: CSARDILAGASYEQYF

j_call: TRBJ2-7
v_call: TRBV25-1
cdr3_length: 13
d_call: NA
clone_size: NA
cdr3_nt: TGTGCCAGCAGTATGGGACTGGGCTTGGAGCAGTACTTC
cdr3_aa: CASSMGLGLEQYF

j_call: TRBJ2-1
v_call: TRBV15
cdr3_length: 15
d_call: NA
clone_size: NA
cdr3_nt: TGTGCCACAGGGGCGGCGCAGAGCTCCTACAATGTGCAGTTCTTC
cdr3_aa: CATGAAQSSYNVQFF

j_call: TRBJ1-5
v_call: TRBV6-2/TRBV6-3
cdr3_length: 14
d_call: TRBD1
clone_size: NA
cdr3_nt: TGTGCCAGCAGTTTGACAGGGGTAAATCAGCCCCAGCATTTT
cdr3_aa: CASSLTGVNQPQHF

j_call: TRBJ2-7
v_call: TRBV20-1
cdr3_length: 14
d_call: TRBD1
clone_size: NA
cdr3_nt: TGCAGTGCAGAGAACAGGGGTGGCTCCTACGAGCAGTACTTC
cdr3_aa: CSAENRGGSYEQYF

j_call: TRBJ1-4
v_call: TRBV28
cdr3_length: 14
d_call: NA
clone_size: many
cdr3_nt: TGTGCCAGCAATCCCCCGGGGGCGGATGAAAAACTGTTTTTT
cdr3_aa: CASNPPGADEKLFF

j_call: TRBJ2-4
v_call: TRBV12-3/TRBV12-4
cdr3_length: 13
d_call: NA
clone_size: NA
cdr3_nt: TGTGCCAGCAGAGAGATTGCCAAAAACATTCAGTACTTC
cdr3_aa: CASREIAKNIQYF

j_call: TRBJ2-7
v_call: TRBV25-1
cdr3_length: 13
d_call: NA
clone_size: many
cdr3_nt: TGTGCCAGCAGTGGGGCAAGCTCCTACGAGCAGTACTTC
cdr3_aa: CASSGASSYEQYF

j_call: TRBJ2-2
v_call: TRBV6-2/TRBV6-3
cdr3_length: 15
d_call: TRBD1
clone_size: NA
cdr3_nt: TGTGCCAGCAGTACCTCGGACAGGGACACCGGGGAGCTGTTTTTT
cdr3_aa: CASSTSDRDTGELFF

j_call: TRBJ2-3
v_call: TRBV7-8
cdr3_length: 15
d_call: NA
clone_size: NA
cdr3_nt: TGTGCCAGCAGCCTCCCTGGGCTGCTGGGGGATACGCAGTATTTT
cdr3_aa: CASSLPGLLGDTQYF

j_call: TRBJ1-2
v_call: TRBV4-1
cdr3_length: 14
d_call: NA
clone_size: many
cdr3_nt: TGCGCCAGCAGCCAAGACACAGGGCCCTATGGCTACACCTTC
cdr3_aa: CASSQDTGPYGYTF

j_call: TRBJ1-4
v_call: TRBV29-1
cdr3_length: 12
d_call: NA
clone_size: NA
cdr3_nt: TGCAGCGTTGGATTACTGGGTGAAAAACTGTTTTTT
cdr3_aa: CSVGLLGEKLFF

j_call: TRBJ2-7
v_call: TRBV4-3
cdr3_length: 13
d_call: NA
clone_size: few
cdr3_nt: TGCGCCAGCAGCCAAGACTGGGGGGCTAAGCAGTACTTC
cdr3_aa: CASSQDWGAKQYF

j_call: TRBJ2-7
v_call: TRBV9
cdr3_length: 14
d_call: NA
clone_size: NA
cdr3_nt: TGTGCCAGCAGCGCGACAGGAATTGGGTACGAGCAGTACTTC
cdr3_aa: CASSATGIGYEQYF

j_call: TRBJ2-1
v_call: TRBV7-2
cdr3_length: 14
d_call: NA
clone_size: NA
cdr3_nt: TGTGCCAGCAGCCCAGTCGTAAGCTACAATGAGCAGTTCTTC
cdr3_aa: CASSPVVSYNEQFF

j_call: TRBJ1-2
v_call: TRBV4-2
cdr3_length: 14
d_call: NA
clone_size: few
cdr3_nt: TGTGCCAGCAGCCAACCCACAGCTAACTATGGCTACACCTTC
cdr3_aa: CASSQPTANYGYTF

j_call: TRBJ1-5
v_call: TRBV6-1
cdr3_length: 15
d_call: NA
clone_size: NA
cdr3_nt: TGTGCCAGCAGCCGACAGCAAGATAGCAATCAGCCCCAGCATTTT
cdr3_aa: CASSRQQDSNQPQHF

j_call: TRBJ1-6
v_call: TRBV15
cdr3_length: 14
d_call: NA
clone_size: NA
cdr3_nt: TGTGCCACCAGCAGGGAGGGTGGTAATTCACCCCTCCACTTT
cdr3_aa: CATSREGGNSPLHF

j_call: TRBJ1-5
v_call: TRBV28
cdr3_length: 15
d_call: NA
clone_size: many
cdr3_nt: TGTGCCAGCATCGCAACCGGGGGTCGGGGGCAGCCCCAGCATTTT
cdr3_aa: CASIATGGRGQPQHF

j_call: TRBJ1-6
v_call: TRBV2
cdr3_length: 15
d_call: NA
clone_size: many
cdr3_nt: TGTGCCAGCAGTGACAAGGACTTACGGAATTCACCCCTCCACTTT
cdr3_aa: CASSDKDLRNSPLHF